These 11 T cell receptor beta chains share one sample of origin, sequenced in a study of breast tumors, draining lymph nodes, adjacent tissues. Breast cancer patients provided tissue from their axillary draining lymph nodes. TCRdb used MiXCR to reprocess the multiplex PCR reads, holding one entry per CDR3 protein. Of roughly 100,000 distinct CDR3 sequences listed, 30% are singletons. The source material was axillary lymph node tissue. The source of these receptors is a female donor with breast cancer. Some clones in this sample may be carry-over from other donors' samples.

In this sample, this clonotype turned up a few times. This may come from a read error, since a much larger clone is one base off. Lacking the conserved final phenylalanine or tryptophan, this CDR3 likely reflects a read error. V and J are TRBV5-5 and TRBJ1-5, with TRBD1 matching 9 bases. Germline lookup yields CDR1 SGHKS and CDR2 YYEKEE (reference sequence). This CDR3 has 16 residues. Losses at the gene ends were 4 bases for V and 3 bases for J; bases not matched to a gene: 8. The DNA of the CDR3 is TGTGCCAGCAGCCCAGGGACAGGGAACCCCAATCAGCCCCAGCATTCT. Translation: CASSPGTGNPNQPQHS.

The V call is TRBV4-1, the J call TRBJ1-3, with 7 bases that match TRBD1. V trimming: 3 bases; J trimming: 4 bases; junction bases outside the gene matches: 9. The germline V gene encodes CDR1 MGHRA and CDR2 YSYEKL. CDR3 length: 16 amino acids. The CDR3 protein is CASSHREGASGNTIYF. Here the CDR3 DNA reads TGCGCCAGCAGCCATCGCGAGGGGGCATCCGGAAACACCATATATTTT.

The table lists this clonotype with many counts. The V and J genes are TRBV5-1 and TRBJ1-2; no clear D gene. V was trimmed by 4 bases and J by 5 bases, leaving 18 bases between them. CDR3 length: 15 amino acids. CDR1 and CDR2 (germline): SGHRS, YFSETQ. This chain's CDR3 is CASSPSSTQRYGYTF. CDR3 nucleotide sequence: TGCGCCAGCAGCCCCAGTAGTACCCAGAGGTATGGCTACACCTTC.

With regard to this clonotype: Germline and junction disagree at one end, which may indicate a read error. The chain uses TRBV2 and TRBJ2-2, with D unclear. The CDR3 is 14 amino acids. Germline V gene sequence: CDR1 SNHLY, CDR2 FYNNEI. CDR3 residues: CASSEMENTGELFF. In DNA form, the CDR3 reads TGTGCCAGCAGTGAAATGGAGAACACTGGGGAGCTGTTTTTT.

This clonotype appeared many times. The chain joins TRBV20-1 to TRBJ2-7; D not resolved. This CDR3 spans 12 amino acids. Per germline, CDR1 DFQATT and CDR2 SNEGSKA (reference sequence). V shed 2 bases and J shed 4 bases, with 9 bases lying between them. The CDR3 region has the DNA TGCAGTGCTAGACCCACACCGTACGAGCAGTACTTC. Protein product: CSARPTPYEQYF.

Points on this clonotype: A junction end diverges from the germline sequence, so it may reflect a read error. This chain uses TRBV2 with TRBJ1-6, with 9 bases fitting TRBD1. This CDR3 is built from 16 residues. Germline loops: CDR1 SNHLY, CDR2 FYNNEI. DNA of the CDR3: TGTGCCAGCCGTTTGATGAACAGGGGGCTCAATTCATCCCTCCACTTT. Protein sequence: CASRLMNRGLNSSLHF.

This clonotype was counted at least ten times. The V and J genes are TRBV14 and TRBJ1-2; tentatively, D is TRBD1 (5 bases). The CDR3 length is 16 residues. CDR1 SGHDN and CDR2 FVKESK come from the germline V gene. Trimming stripped 2 bases from V and 4 bases from J, with 17 bases between. This chain's CDR3 is CASSQRGPRESYGYTF. The CDR3 DNA is TGTGCCAGCAGCCAAAGAGGGCCCAGGGAAAGCTATGGCTACACCTTC.

This clonotype was observed at least ten times. The V and J genes are TRBV4-1 and TRBJ1-2; D perhaps matches TRBD1 (5 bases). Trimming took 3 bases from V and 1 from J, leaving 9 bases between them. Germline CDR1 MGHRA, CDR2 YSYEKL. This CDR3 spans 14 amino acids. CDR3 DNA: TGCGCCAGCAGCCAGGGACGCGATAACTATGGCTACACCTTC. The encoded protein is CASSQGRDNYGYTF.

Ten or more counts support this clonotype. The chain employs TRBV5-1 and TRBJ2-7; TRBD1 aligns across 8 bases. Germline CDR1 SGHRS, CDR2 YFSETQ. V dropped 0 bases and J dropped 4; count of bases not matched to a gene: 3. There are 14 residues in the CDR3. The CDR3 nucleotides are TGCGCCAGCAGCTTGGGGACAGGGCGGTACGAGCAGTACTTC. Its protein product is CASSLGTGRYEQYF.

This clonotype occurred many times. The V gene is TRBV20-1, the J gene TRBJ1-4, with D possibly being TRBD1 (6 bases). The CDR3 has 15 amino acids. CDR1 is DFQATT and CDR2 is SNEGSKA in the germline V gene (reference sequence). V gave up 6 bases and J gave up 12 bases, with 26 bases separating them. CDR3 loop: CSAIGTGFGPGQLFF. The CDR3 DNA follows: TGCAGTGCAATAGGAACAGGGTTCGGACCGGGGCAACTGTTTTTT.

The chain is built from TRBV29-1 and TRBJ1-6, with D maybe TRBD1 (5 bases). The V gene's germline CDR1 is SQVTM and CDR2 ANQGSEA. Trimming pared 2 bases from V and 10 bases from J, leaving 39 bases between. This CDR3 comprises 22 residues. The CDR3 spells CSVERGLGSDEQLGPCGSPLHF. Written as DNA, the CDR3 is TGCAGCGTTGAACGGGGACTAGGTAGCGATGAGCAGTTGGGACCCTGCGGCTCACCCCTCCACTTT.